This T cell receptor (beta chain) was sequenced for a study of human T cells and chemical hapten exposure. Trimming stripped 4 bases from V and 7 bases from J, with 11 bases between. CDR3 length equals 13 residues. Germline V gene data show CDR1 as MNHNS and CDR2 as SASEGT. A few counts support this clonotype. Its target is not known. TCRdb re-called the RACE reads through MiXCR, storing one row per CDR3 protein. In the table there are under 450,000 distinct CDR3 sequences, 6% to 7% of which are singletons. This sample's time point: patch test 2, 6 weeks after DPC sensitization. Treatment of the sample: therapeutic diphenylcyclopropenone sensitization with weekly scalp DPC. Study observations and caveats: There was no change with DPC sensitization in TCRs above 1 in 1000 frequency. Clustering by CDR3 similarity yielded significantly more large clusters from expanded TCRs than controls.

Sequencing used whole blood, obtained in connection with sensitization to the hapten diphenylcyclopropenone (DPC). The sequence came from a young woman with alopecia areata. Some clones in this sample may be carry-over from other donors' samples. The chain uses TRBV6-1 and TRBJ1-5; D not resolved. The CDR3 protein is CASSVQSEQPQHF. CDR3 in DNA: TGTGCCAGCAGTGTCCAGTCGGAACAGCCCCAGCATTTT.